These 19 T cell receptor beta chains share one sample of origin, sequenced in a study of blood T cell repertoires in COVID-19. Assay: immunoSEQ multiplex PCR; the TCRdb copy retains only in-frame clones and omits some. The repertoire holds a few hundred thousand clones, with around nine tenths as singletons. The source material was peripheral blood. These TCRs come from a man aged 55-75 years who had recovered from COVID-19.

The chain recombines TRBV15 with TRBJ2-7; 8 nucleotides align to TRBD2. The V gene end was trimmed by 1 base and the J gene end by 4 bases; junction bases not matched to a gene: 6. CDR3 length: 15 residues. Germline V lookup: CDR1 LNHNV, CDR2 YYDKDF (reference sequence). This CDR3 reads CATSRGRAGEYEQYF. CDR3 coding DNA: TGTGCCACCAGCAGAGGCAGAGCGGGAGAATACGAGCAGTACTTC.

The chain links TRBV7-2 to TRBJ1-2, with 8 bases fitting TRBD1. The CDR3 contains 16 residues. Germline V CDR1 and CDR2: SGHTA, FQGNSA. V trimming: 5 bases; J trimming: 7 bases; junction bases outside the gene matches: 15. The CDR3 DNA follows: TGTGCCAGCAGCGGAGGGCAGGGGGCGCTTACTTCTGGCTACACCTTC. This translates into CASSGGQGALTSGYTF.

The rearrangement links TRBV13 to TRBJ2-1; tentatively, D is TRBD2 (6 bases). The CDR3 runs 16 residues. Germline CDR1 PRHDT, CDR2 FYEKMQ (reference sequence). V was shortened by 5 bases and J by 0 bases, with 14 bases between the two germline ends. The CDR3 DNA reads TGTGCCAGCAGCCCCCCAGGGAGGAACTCCTACAATGAGCAGTTCTTC. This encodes CASSPPGRNSYNEQFF.

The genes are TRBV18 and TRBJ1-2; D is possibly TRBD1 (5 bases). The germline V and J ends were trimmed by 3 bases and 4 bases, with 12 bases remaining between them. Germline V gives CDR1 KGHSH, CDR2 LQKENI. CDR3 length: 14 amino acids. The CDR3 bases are TGTGCCAGCTCACCCATGGGGGGGAGCTATGGCTACACCTTC. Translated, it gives CASSPMGGSYGYTF.

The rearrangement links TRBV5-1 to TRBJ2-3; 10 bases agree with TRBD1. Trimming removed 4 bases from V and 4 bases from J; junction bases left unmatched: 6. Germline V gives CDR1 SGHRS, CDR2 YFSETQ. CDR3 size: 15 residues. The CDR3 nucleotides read TGCGCCAGCAGCCAGACAGGGGGCACGGCAGATACGCAGTATTTT. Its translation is CASSQTGGTADTQYF. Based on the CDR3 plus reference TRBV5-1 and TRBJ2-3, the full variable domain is KAGVTQTPRYLIKTRGQQVTLSCSPISGHRSVSWYQQTPGQGLQFLFEYFSETQRNKGNFPGRFSGRQFSNSRSEMNVSTLELGDSALYLCASSQTGGTADTQYFGPGTRLTVL.

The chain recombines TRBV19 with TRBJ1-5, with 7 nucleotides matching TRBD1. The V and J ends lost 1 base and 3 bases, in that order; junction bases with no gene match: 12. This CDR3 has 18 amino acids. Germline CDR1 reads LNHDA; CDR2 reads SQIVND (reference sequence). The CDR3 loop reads CASSIGPGGRVNNQPQHF. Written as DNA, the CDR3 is TGTGCCAGTAGTATAGGACCAGGGGGGAGAGTAAACAATCAGCCCCAGCATTTT.

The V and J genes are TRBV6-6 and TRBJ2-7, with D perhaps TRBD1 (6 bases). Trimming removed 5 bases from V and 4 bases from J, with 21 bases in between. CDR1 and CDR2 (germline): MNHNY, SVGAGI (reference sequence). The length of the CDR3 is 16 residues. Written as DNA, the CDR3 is TGTGCCAGCAGTAACCCCCCTTTGGGGGCAACTTACGAGCAGTACTTC. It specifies CASSNPPLGATYEQYF.

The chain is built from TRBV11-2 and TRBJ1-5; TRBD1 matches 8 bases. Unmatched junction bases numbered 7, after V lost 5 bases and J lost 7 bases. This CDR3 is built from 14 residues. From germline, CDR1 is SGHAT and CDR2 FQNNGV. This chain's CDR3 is CASSPDRGWQPQHF. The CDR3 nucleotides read TGTGCCAGCAGCCCTGACAGGGGTTGGCAGCCCCAGCATTTT.

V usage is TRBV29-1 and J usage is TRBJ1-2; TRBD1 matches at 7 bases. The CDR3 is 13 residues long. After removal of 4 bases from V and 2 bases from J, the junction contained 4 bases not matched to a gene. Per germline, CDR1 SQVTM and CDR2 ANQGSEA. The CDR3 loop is CSVVGQLNYGYTF. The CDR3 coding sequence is TGCAGCGTTGTGGGACAGTTGAACTATGGCTACACCTTC. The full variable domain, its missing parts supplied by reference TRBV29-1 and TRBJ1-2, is SAVISQKPSRDICQRGTSLTIQCQVDSQVTMMFWYRQQPGQSLTLIATANQGSEATYESGFVIDKFPISRPNLTFSTLTVSNMSPEDSSIYLCSVVGQLNYGYTFGSGTRLTVV.

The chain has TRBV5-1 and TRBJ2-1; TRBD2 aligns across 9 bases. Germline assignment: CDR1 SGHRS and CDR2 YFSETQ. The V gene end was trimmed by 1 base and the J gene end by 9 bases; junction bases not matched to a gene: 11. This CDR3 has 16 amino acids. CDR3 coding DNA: TGCGCCAGCAGCTTGTCCAGCGGGCTAGCGGGACTTGAGCAGTTCTTC. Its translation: CASSLSSGLAGLEQFF.

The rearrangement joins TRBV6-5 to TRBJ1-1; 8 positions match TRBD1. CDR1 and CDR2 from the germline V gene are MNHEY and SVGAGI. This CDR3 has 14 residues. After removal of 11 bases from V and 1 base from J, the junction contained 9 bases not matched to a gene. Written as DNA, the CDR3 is TGTGCCGGGGGACCCGGACAGGGGAACACTGAAGCTTTCTTT. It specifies CAGGPGQGNTEAFF.

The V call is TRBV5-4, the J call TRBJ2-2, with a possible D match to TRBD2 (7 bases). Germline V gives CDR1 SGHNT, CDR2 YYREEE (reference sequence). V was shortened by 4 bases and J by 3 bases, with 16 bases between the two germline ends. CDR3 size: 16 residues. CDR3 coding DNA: TGTGCCAGCAGCAGGGGGGGTTCTAGCGACACCGGGGAGCTGTTTTTT. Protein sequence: CASSRGGSSDTGELFF. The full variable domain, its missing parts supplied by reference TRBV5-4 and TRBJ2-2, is ETGVTQSPTHLIKTRGQQVTLRCSSQSGHNTVSWYQQALGQGPQFIFQYYREEENGRGNFPPRFSGLQFPNYSSELNVNALELDDSALYLCASSRGGSSDTGELFFGEGSRLTVL.

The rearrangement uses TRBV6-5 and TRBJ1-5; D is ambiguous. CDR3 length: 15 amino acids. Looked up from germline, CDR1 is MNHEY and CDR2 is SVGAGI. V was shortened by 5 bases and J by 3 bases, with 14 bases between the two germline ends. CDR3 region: CASSRESGHNQPQHF. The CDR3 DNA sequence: TGTGCCAGCAGTCGGGAAAGTGGGCACAATCAGCCCCAGCATTTT.

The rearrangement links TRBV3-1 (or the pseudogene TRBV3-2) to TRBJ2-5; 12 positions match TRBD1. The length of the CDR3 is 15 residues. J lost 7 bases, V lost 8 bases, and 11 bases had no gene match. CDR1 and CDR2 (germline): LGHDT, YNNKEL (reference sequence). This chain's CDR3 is CASAPGTGGSRTQYF. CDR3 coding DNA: TGTGCCAGCGCTCCCGGGACAGGGGGCTCTAGGACCCAGTACTTC.

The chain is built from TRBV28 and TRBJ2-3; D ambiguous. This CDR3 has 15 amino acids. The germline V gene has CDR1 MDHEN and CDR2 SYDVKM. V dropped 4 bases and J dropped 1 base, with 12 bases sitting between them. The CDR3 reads CASSSPGSGTDTQYF. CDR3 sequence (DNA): TGTGCCAGCAGTTCCCCGGGTTCCGGCACAGATACGCAGTATTTT.

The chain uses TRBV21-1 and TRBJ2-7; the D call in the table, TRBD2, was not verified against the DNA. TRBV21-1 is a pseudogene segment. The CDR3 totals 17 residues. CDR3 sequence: CASSNGLRNREGREQYF. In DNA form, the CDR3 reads TGTGCCAGCAGCAACGGCCTTCGGAACAGGGAGGGAAGGGAGCAGTACTTC.

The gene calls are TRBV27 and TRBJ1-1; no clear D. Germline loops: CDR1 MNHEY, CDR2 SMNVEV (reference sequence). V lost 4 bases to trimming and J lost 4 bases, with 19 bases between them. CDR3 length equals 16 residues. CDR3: CASSSGRLGSGTEAFF. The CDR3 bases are TGTGCCAGCAGTTCGGGCCGTTTGGGCAGCGGCACTGAAGCTTTCTTT.

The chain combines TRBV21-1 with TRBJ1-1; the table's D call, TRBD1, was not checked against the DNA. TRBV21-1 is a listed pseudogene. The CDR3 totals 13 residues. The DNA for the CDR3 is TGTGCCAGCAGTATTCAGGGGGACACTGAAGCTTTCTTT. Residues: CASSIQGDTEAFF.

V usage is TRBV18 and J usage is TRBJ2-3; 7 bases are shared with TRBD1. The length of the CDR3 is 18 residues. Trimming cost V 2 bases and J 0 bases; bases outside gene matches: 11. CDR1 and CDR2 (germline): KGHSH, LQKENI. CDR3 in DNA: TGTGCCAGCTCACCAAACAGGGGCGGCTTGGGGAGCACAGATACGCAGTATTTT. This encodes CASSPNRGGLGSTDTQYF.